The clone carrying this T cell receptor (beta chain) was counted many times. Its antigen is undetermined. This record belongs to a study of T cells in Graves' hyperthyroidism and ophthalmopathy. Overall study results and limits: Blood samples included most of the expanded thyroid clonotypes exceeding 0.001.

Ophthalmopathy patients showed a Clinical Activity Score of at least 3, NOSPECS grade of at least 4 and duration under 3 months. A patient was excluded if there was uncontrolled infection, other autoimmune disease, pregnancy or lactation. The authors obtained PBMCs from roughly 10 ml of fresh peripheral blood. Amplification yielded TCR beta CDR3 regions, with RNA transcripts as the source. First-round RT-PCR with HTBI primers amplified the TCR CDR3 region. TCRdb re-analysed the multiplex PCR reads in MiXCR, keeping a single row per CDR3 protein. Found here are a few hundred thousand distinct CDR3 sequences, more than 15% of them singletons; the top ten hold roughly 3.5%. The CDR3 runs 15 residues. Per the germline V gene, CDR1 is SNHLY and CDR2 is FYNNEI. With 5 bases removed from V and 0 bases from J, the gap between germline ends came to 13 bases.

This clonotype was obtained from a woman in her thirties or forties with Graves' ophthalmopathy. Sequencing was carried out using blood. This chain uses TRBV2 with TRBJ2-5, with D possibly matching TRBD2 (6 bases). This CDR3 reads CASSFPGTHQETQYF. The CDR3 DNA reads TGTGCCAGCAGTTTCCCCGGGACTCACCAAGAGACCCAGTACTTC.